A single sample gave rise to the 29 T cell receptor beta chains below, sequenced in a study of identifying expanded T cells in peripheral blood. Clones were read by immunoSEQ multiplex PCR, and TCRdb kept only the in-frame ones, dropping some. This sample carries approximately 100,000 clones, around 88% of them seen once, and the ten largest clones take approximately 18%. Sequenced input: blood. The receptors come from a person aged 18 to 69 in good health.

As concerns this clone: The identical CDR3 is also encoded by other nucleotide sequences in the sample. This chain links TRBV15 with TRBJ1-1; D is unclear. This CDR3 is 12 amino acids long. Per germline, CDR1 LNHNV and CDR2 YYDKDF (reference sequence). V lost 5 bases and J lost 4, with 8 bases in between. CDR3 coding DNA: TGTGCCACCAGCTTGGAGGGCACTGAAGCTTTCTTT. Translating gives CATSLEGTEAFF.

This clone was seen only once. The chain carries TRBV5-4 and TRBJ1-1; the D gene is possibly TRBD1 (5 bases). CDR1 and CDR2 (germline): SGHNT, YYREEE (reference sequence). The CDR3 length is 14 residues. The V end was cut by 4 bases, the J end by 5 bases, with 15 bases between. Written as DNA, the CDR3 is TGTGCCAGCAGCACCCTCGGGGGGGGGACTGAAGCTTTCTTT. Protein sequence: CASSTLGGGTEAFF.

The J gene is TRBJ2-3, the V gene TRBV6-5; D unresolved. This CDR3 is 14 amino acids long. The germline gives CDR1 MNHEY, CDR2 SVGAGI. V was cut by 6 bases and J by 0 bases, with 10 bases left in between. CDR3 sequence (DNA): TGTGCCAGCAGCACAAAAGACAGCACAGATACGCAGTATTTT. It yields the protein CASSTKDSTDTQYF.

This clone was seen a single time. Relative to the germline gene, one junction end is altered; a read error may explain this. Here the CDR3 DNA reads TGTGCCAGCATGGAGACAGGTGGTGAAATCTTC. Encoded protein: CASMETGGEIF. The chain combines TRBV2 with TRBJ2-7; D is perhaps TRBD1 (6 bases). This CDR3 has 11 amino acids. The V gene's germline CDR1 is SNHLY and CDR2 FYNNEI.

This chain uses TRBV7-2 with TRBJ1-1; D unresolved. The CDR3 is 14 residues long. V gave up 5 bases and J gave up 3 bases, with 13 bases separating them. Looked up from germline, CDR1 is SGHTA and CDR2 is FQGNSA. CDR3 protein: CASSARGSDTEAFF. The CDR3 nucleotides read TGTGCCAGCAGCGCCCGTGGCAGCGACACTGAAGCTTTCTTT.

The rearrangement links TRBV5-5 to TRBJ1-5, with D tentatively TRBD1 (5 bases). This CDR3 contains 15 residues. Germline CDR1 SGHKS, CDR2 YYEKEE (reference sequence). Trimming cost V 4 bases and J 7 bases, with 18 bases left between them. For the CDR3, the DNA is TGTGCCAGCAGCCTAGGGGCCCGAGGAGGGCAGCCCCAGCATTTT. It specifies CASSLGARGGQPQHF.

This clone turned up a few times. The rearrangement links TRBV2 to TRBJ2-3, with D perhaps TRBD2 (5 bases). Looked up from germline, CDR1 is SNHLY and CDR2 is FYNNEI. This CDR3 has 13 amino acids. V was shortened by 6 bases and J by 2 bases, with 9 bases between the two germline ends. In DNA, the CDR3 is TGTGCCAGCAGCGGCGACTACACAGATACGCAGTATTTT. Translating gives CASSGDYTDTQYF. Full variable domain (missing parts from reference TRBV2 and TRBJ2-3): EPEVTQTPSHQVTQMGQEVILRCVPISNHLYFYWYRQILGQKVEFLVSFYNNEISEKSEIFDDQFSVERPDGSNFTLKIRSTKLEDSAMYFCASSGDYTDTQYFGPGTRLTVL.

This chain uses TRBV6-1 with TRBJ2-5; 13 positions agree with TRBD2. Germline V gene lookup returns CDR1 MNHNS and CDR2 SASEGT. Unmatched junction bases numbered 1, after V lost 8 bases and J lost 1 base. The CDR3 spans 14 residues. The CDR3 loop reads CASGLAGAQETQYF. The CDR3, as DNA: TGTGCCAGCGGACTAGCGGGGGCCCAAGAGACCCAGTACTTC.

This clone showed up just a few times. This chain links TRBV28 with TRBJ1-2; D gene uncertain. Trimming removed 3 bases at V and 5 bases at J, with 22 bases between. Per germline, CDR1 MDHEN and CDR2 SYDVKM. This CDR3 spans 17 amino acids. The CDR3 coding sequence is TGTGCCAGCAGTTTTGGAAGTCAGACCCCCAAAAATTATGGCTACACCTTC. Amino acids: CASSFGSQTPKNYGYTF.

The V call is TRBV27, the J call TRBJ1-4; possibly TRBD1 for D (6 bases). Germline V lookup: CDR1 MNHEY, CDR2 SMNVEV (reference sequence). This CDR3 region has 12 residues. Trimming took off 2 bases at V and 8 bases at J, with 6 bases between the two ends. The CDR3 loop reads CASSLRGEKLFF. The CDR3 coding sequence is TGTGCCAGCAGTTTAAGGGGGGAAAAACTGTTTTTT.

V usage is TRBV7-2 and J usage is TRBJ1-2; D possibly corresponds to TRBD1 (5 bases). This CDR3 has 13 amino acids. Per germline, CDR1 SGHTA and CDR2 FQGNSA. V was shortened by 7 bases and J by 7 bases, with 16 bases between the two germline ends. CDR3 sequence (DNA): TGTGCCAGCAACGGGGACGGTCCTGGTGGCTACACCTTC. It codes for CASNGDGPGGYTF.

V is TRBV10-2 and J is TRBJ2-7; D is possibly TRBD1 or TRBD2 (6 bases each). CDR1 and CDR2 from the germline V gene are WSHSY and SAAADI. Trimming removed 4 bases from V and 2 bases from J, with 12 bases in between. There are 14 residues in the CDR3. The CDR3 sequence: CASSVGGSPYEQYF. CDR3 sequence (DNA): TGCGCCAGCAGTGTAGGGGGGTCGCCCTACGAGCAGTACTTC.

V gene TRBV5-1 combines with J gene TRBJ2-3, with D unresolved. This CDR3 is built from 14 residues. Germline V CDR1 and CDR2: SGHRS, YFSETQ. Between the trimmed V and J ends, which lost 4 bases and 3 bases, there was a span of 12 bases. The CDR3 spells CASSNDRWTDTQYF. The CDR3 nucleotides are TGCGCCAGCAGCAATGACCGGTGGACAGATACGCAGTATTTT.

The chain is built from TRBV16 and TRBJ2-1, with 11 bases identical to TRBD1. CDR3 size: 17 residues. V was pared by 9 bases and J by 2 bases, with 12 bases of the junction left unmatched. The V gene's germline CDR1 is KGHSY and CDR2 FQNENV. The CDR3 region has the DNA TGTGCCAGTGTCCGCGGGGGACAGGGGGAGACCTACAATGAGCAGTTCTTC. Translated: CASVRGGQGETYNEQFF. Together with reference TRBV16 and TRBJ2-1, the CDR3 gives the full variable domain: GEEVAQTPKHLVRGEGQKAKLYCAPIKGHSYVFWYQQVLKNEFKFLISFQNENVFDETGMPKERFSAKCLPNSPCSLEIQATKLEDSAVYFCASVRGGQGETYNEQFFGPGTRLTVL.

This clone was recorded only once. The CDR3: CASSSMDRTSSYNEQFF. In DNA form, the CDR3 reads TGTGCCAGCAGTTCGATGGACCGGACAAGCTCCTACAATGAGCAGTTCTTC. V usage is TRBV5-4 and J usage is TRBJ2-1; TRBD1 is a possible D gene (5 bases). The CDR3 consists of 17 residues. Germline loops: CDR1 SGHNT, CDR2 YYREEE (reference sequence). V lost 5 bases, J lost 0 bases, and 18 bases lay in between.

There are a few counts of this clone. The gene calls are TRBV30 and TRBJ1-6; 7 bases fit TRBD1. Germline V gene lookup returns CDR1 GTSNPN and CDR2 SVGIG (reference sequence). Trimming took 2 bases from V and 9 from J; bases not matched to a gene: 10. This CDR3 has 15 residues. The CDR3 sequence: CAWSHRGTAFSPLHF. The CDR3, as DNA: TGTGCCTGGAGTCACAGGGGAACGGCTTTTTCACCCCTCCACTTT. The full variable domain, completed using reference TRBV30 and TRBJ1-6, is SQTIHQWPATLVQPVGSPLSLECTVEGTSNPNLYWYRQAAGRGLQLLFYSVGIGQISSEVPQNLSASRPQDRQFILSSKKLLLSDSGFYLCAWSHRGTAFSPLHFGNGTRLTVT.

The chain recombines TRBV7-2 with TRBJ2-7, with TRBD1 identical over 8 bases. Germline CDR1 is SGHTA and CDR2 is FQGNSA. This CDR3 spans 14 amino acids. J gave up 4 bases and V 5 bases, and 7 bases lay outside the gene matches. CDR3 sequence: CASSTTGAVYEQYF. The CDR3 bases are TGTGCCAGCAGCACGACAGGGGCTGTTTACGAGCAGTACTTC.

V is TRBV11-2 and J is TRBJ2-3; D not certain. Trimming pared 3 bases from V and 4 bases from J, leaving 5 bases between. CDR1 and CDR2 (germline): SGHAT, FQNNGV. CDR3 length: 12 amino acids. The CDR3 nucleotides read TGTGCCAGCAGCTTGGGTGCAGATACGCAGTATTTT. It is translated as CASSLGADTQYF.

This rearrangement joins TRBV6-5 to TRBJ2-5, with a tentative D call TRBD2 (6 bases). Looked up from germline, CDR1 is MNHEY and CDR2 is SVGAGI. V dropped 0 bases and J dropped 5 bases, with 13 bases sitting between them. This CDR3 is built from 15 residues. CDR3 amino acids: CASSYSGRRDETQYF. For the CDR3, the DNA is TGTGCCAGCAGTTACTCGGGCAGGAGGGACGAGACCCAGTACTTC.

The V gene is TRBV19, the J gene TRBJ1-2; 8 bases map to TRBD1. The germline V gene has CDR1 LNHDA and CDR2 SQIVND (reference sequence). CDR3 length: 19 amino acids. V lost 7 bases to trimming and J lost 4 bases; unmatched junction nucleotides: 23. This CDR3 is CASTRKLDRDGSTSYGYTF. The CDR3 region has the DNA TGTGCCAGTACCAGAAAGTTGGACAGGGATGGGTCGACCAGCTATGGCTACACCTTC.

CDR3: CASSQQGSQSGYTF. CDR3 in DNA: TGTGCCAGCAGCCAACAGGGATCTCAATCCGGCTACACCTTC. The chain uses TRBV2 and TRBJ1-2; weak D call: TRBD1 (6 bases). Trimming took 6 bases from V and 8 from J, leaving 19 bases between them. Germline V CDR1 and CDR2: SNHLY, FYNNEI. This CDR3 is built from 14 residues.

The V and J genes are TRBV18 and TRBJ1-1; 8 nucleotides line up with TRBD1. With 5 bases clipped from V and 3 bases from J, the junction kept 8 bases outside the gene matches. Germline lookup yields CDR1 KGHSH and CDR2 LQKENI. CDR3 length equals 15 residues. The CDR3 DNA is TGTGCCAGCTCATCGAAATTACAGGGGGACACTGAAGCTTTCTTT. Protein sequence: CASSSKLQGDTEAFF.

This clone was counted once. The chain links TRBV10-3 to TRBJ2-5; the D call may be TRBD1 or TRBD2 (5 bases each). Trimming pared 11 bases from V and 5 bases from J, leaving 21 bases between. The CDR3 extends over 14 amino acids. CDR1 is ENHRY, CDR2 SYGVKD, per germline. CDR3 sequence: CASGERGAGETQYF. The DNA of the CDR3 is TGTGCCTCCGGAGAGAGAGGGGCAGGGGAGACCCAGTACTTC.

This chain connects TRBV7-2 to TRBJ1-5; 9 bases are a match to TRBD1. Germline V CDR1 and CDR2: SGHTA, FQGNSA. The CDR3 sequence is 15 residues long. J gave up 9 bases and V 1 base, and 7 bases lay outside the gene matches. The CDR3 sequence: CASSLGRDRDRPQHF. The CDR3 DNA follows: TGTGCCAGCAGCTTAGGACGGGACAGGGACCGGCCCCAGCATTTT. Full variable domain (missing parts from reference TRBV7-2 and TRBJ1-5): GAGVSQSPSNKVTEKGKDVELRCDPISGHTALYWYRQSLGQGLEFLIYFQGNSAPDKSGLPSDRFSAERTGGSVSTLTIQRTQQEDSAVYLCASSLGRDRDRPQHFGDGTRLSIL.

V usage is TRBV11-2 and J usage is TRBJ1-2; TRBD1 aligns across 7 bases. The length of the CDR3 is 16 residues. Germline assignment: CDR1 SGHAT and CDR2 FQNNGV. The V gene end was trimmed by 5 bases and the J gene end by 4 bases; junction bases not matched to a gene: 13. CDR3 nucleotide sequence: TGTGCCAGCAGCCCCTTGGGGGGACAGCCTAGCTATGGCTACACCTTC. Translated: CASSPLGGQPSYGYTF.

The genes are TRBV7-9 and TRBJ2-5; 8 nucleotides match TRBD2. The CDR3 runs to 15 residues. From germline, CDR1 is SEHNR and CDR2 FQNEAQ (reference sequence). Unmatched junction bases numbered 9, after V lost 5 bases and J lost 4 bases. Here the CDR3 DNA reads TGTGCCAGCAGCGTGGGACTAGTTTTTGGAGAGACCCAGTACTTC. Encoded protein: CASSVGLVFGETQYF.

The chain couples TRBV27 to TRBJ2-5, with 7 bases lining up with TRBD1. The CDR3 totals 15 residues. The V segment lost 5 bases and the J segment 4 bases; nucleotides outside the gene matches: 10. The germline V gene has CDR1 MNHEY and CDR2 SMNVEV (reference sequence). In nucleotides, the CDR3 is TGTGCCAGCAGTCTCAACAGGGGAAGGGGAGAGACCCAGTACTTC. Amino acid sequence: CASSLNRGRGETQYF.

The chain uses TRBV6-5 and TRBJ2-7, with TRBD1 matching 9 bases. This CDR3 is built from 14 residues. Losses at the gene ends were 6 bases for V and 1 base for J; bases not matched to a gene: 4. Germline values: CDR1 MNHEY, CDR2 SVGAGI. CDR3 nucleotides: TGTGCCAGCAGCTCACAGGGGGCTTCCTACGAGCAGTACTTC. Its protein product is CASSSQGASYEQYF.

The chain links TRBV7-9 to TRBJ2-1; maybe TRBD2 (7 bases). The V end was cut by 1 base, the J end by 2 bases, with 9 bases between. The germline V gene has CDR1 SEHNR and CDR2 FQNEAQ (reference sequence). CDR3 size: 15 residues. CDR3 sequence (DNA): TGTGCCAGCAGCTTAGGAGGGGGGGCCTACAATGAGCAGTTCTTC. Residues: CASSLGGGAYNEQFF.